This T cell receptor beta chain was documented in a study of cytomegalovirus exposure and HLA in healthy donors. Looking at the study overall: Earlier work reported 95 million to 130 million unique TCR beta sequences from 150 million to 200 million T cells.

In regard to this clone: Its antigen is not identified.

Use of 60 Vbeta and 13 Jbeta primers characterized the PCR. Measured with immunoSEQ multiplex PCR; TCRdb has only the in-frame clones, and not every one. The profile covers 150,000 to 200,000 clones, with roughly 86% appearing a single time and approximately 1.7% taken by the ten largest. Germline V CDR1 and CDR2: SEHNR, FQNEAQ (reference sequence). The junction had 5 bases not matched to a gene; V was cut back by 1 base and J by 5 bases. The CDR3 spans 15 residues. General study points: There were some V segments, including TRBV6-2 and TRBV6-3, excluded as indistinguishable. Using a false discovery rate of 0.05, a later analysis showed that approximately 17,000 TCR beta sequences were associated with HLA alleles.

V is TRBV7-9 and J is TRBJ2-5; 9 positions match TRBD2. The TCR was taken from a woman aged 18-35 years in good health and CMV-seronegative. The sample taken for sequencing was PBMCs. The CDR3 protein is CASSLGLREGETQYF. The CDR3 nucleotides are TGTGCCAGCAGCTTAGGCTTGCGGGAGGGGGAGACCCAGTACTTC.